The 12 T cell receptor beta chains presented below share a single source sample, sequenced in a study of radiotherapy plus CTLA-4 blockade in lung cancer. Data came from immunoSEQ multiplex PCR; TCRdb stores just in-frame clones and leaves some out. The repertoire has roughly 80,000 clones, around 78% of them found once; the top ten carry approximately 3.9%. This specimen consisted of peripheral blood, obtained from a patient treated with radiotherapy plus ipilimumab. The receptors here all came from a human donor with non-small cell lung cancer who had a partial response to radiotherapy plus ipilimumab. Some clones in this sample may be carry-over from other donors' samples.

The chain combines TRBV15 with TRBJ2-1; 10 positions agree with TRBD2. V was pared by 0 bases and J by 6 bases, with 2 bases of the junction left unmatched. The CDR3 has 15 residues. Germline assignment: CDR1 LNHNV and CDR2 YYDKDF (reference sequence). CDR3 DNA sequence: TGTGCCACCAGCAGAGACCCTAGCGGGAGCAATGAGCAGTTCTTC. Translating it yields CATSRDPSGSNEQFF.

V is TRBV30 and J is TRBJ2-5; unclear D gene. Trimming left V 0 bases short and J 2 bases short, with 7 bases between. Per the germline V gene, CDR1 is GTSNPN and CDR2 is SVGIG (reference sequence). This CDR3 contains 13 residues. The CDR3 is CAWSVLRQETQYF. CDR3 DNA sequence: TGTGCCTGGAGTGTATTGAGGCAAGAGACCCAGTACTTC.

This sequence joins TRBV25-1 and TRBJ1-1; D is ambiguous. Germline CDR1 reads MGHDK; CDR2 reads SYGVNS. The CDR3 covers 14 residues. DNA of the CDR3: TGTGCTACTAGTCCGGGCAGGAGGAACACTGAAGCTTTCTTT. Translating it yields CATSPGRRNTEAFF.

The V gene is TRBV5-4, the J gene TRBJ2-7; 7 bases match TRBD1. The V gene end was trimmed by 3 bases and the J gene end by 3 bases; junction bases not matched to a gene: 12. The CDR3 covers 16 residues. Germline CDR1 and CDR2: SGHNT and YYREEE (reference sequence). CDR3 nucleotides: TGTGCCAGCAGCTCCCAGACAGGGCGCGCCTACTACGAGCAGTACTTC. It translates to CASSSQTGRAYYEQYF.

V usage is TRBV9 and J usage is TRBJ1-2; a weak D match, TRBD1 (5 bases). V lost 0 bases and J lost 8, with 14 bases in between. Germline V gene sequence: CDR1 SGDLS, CDR2 YYNGEE. This CDR3 has 14 residues. In nucleotides, the CDR3 is TGTGCCAGCAGCGTAGAATTGATAGGGGTGGGCTACACCTTC. As protein: CASSVELIGVGYTF.

The rearrangement uses TRBV7-3 and TRBJ2-5; 9 nucleotides align to TRBD1. Germline V CDR1 and CDR2: SGHTA, FQGTGA. The CDR3 contains 15 residues. V dropped 2 bases and J dropped 1; count of bases not matched to a gene: 2. CDR3 loop: CASSLWGQGQETQYF. DNA of the CDR3: TGTGCCAGCAGCTTATGGGGACAGGGCCAAGAGACCCAGTACTTC. Full variable domain (remainder filled in from reference TRBV7-3 and TRBJ2-5): GAGVSQTPSNKVTEKGKYVELRCDPISGHTALYWYRQSLGQGPEFLIYFQGTGAADDSGLPNDRFFAVRPEGSVSTLKIQRTERGDSAVYLCASSLWGQGQETQYFGPGTRLLVL.

This clone was seen only a few times. This sequence joins TRBV28 and TRBJ1-1; weak D call: TRBD1 (5 bases). Trimming took off 6 bases at V and 1 base at J, with 12 bases between the two ends. The germline V gene has CDR1 MDHEN and CDR2 SYDVKM. This CDR3 spans 14 amino acids. In DNA, the CDR3 is TGTGCCAGCAGCCGGACACAAGAGAACACTGAAGCTTTCTTT. Residues: CASSRTQENTEAFF.

The rearrangement uses TRBV5-6 and TRBJ2-5; D perhaps matches TRBD1 (5 bases). The CDR3 contains 14 residues. V was cut by 1 base and J by 1 base, with 8 bases left in between. Germline CDR1 SGHDT, CDR2 YYEEEE. CDR3 residues: CASSLNRIQETQYF. The CDR3, as DNA: TGTGCCAGCAGCTTGAACAGGATCCAAGAGACCCAGTACTTC.

The V gene is TRBV27, the J gene TRBJ2-3, with a possible D match to TRBD1 (5 bases). Germline lookup yields CDR1 MNHEY and CDR2 SMNVEV (reference sequence). V lost 4 bases and J 0 bases, leaving 17 bases between the germline ends. The CDR3 covers 17 residues. CDR3 DNA sequence: TGTGCCAGCAGTTCCCCTTCAAGGGGTCCTAGCACAGATACGCAGTATTTT. Translating it yields CASSSPSRGPSTDTQYF.

V is TRBV7-9 and J is TRBJ2-7; a possible D gene is TRBD1 (5 bases). The CDR3 contains 13 residues. Germline V lookup: CDR1 SEHNR, CDR2 FQNEAQ (reference sequence). V lost 5 bases to trimming and J lost 5 bases, with 13 bases between them. As DNA, the CDR3 is TGTGCCAGCAGCGGCGCAGGGTATCACGAGCAGTACTTC. Its protein product is CASSGAGYHEQYF. The whole variable domain, remainder taken from reference TRBV7-9 and TRBJ2-7, is DTGVSQNPRHKITKRGQNVTFRCDPISEHNRLYWYRQTLGQGPEFLTYFQNEAQLEKSRLLSDRFSAERPKGSFSTLEIQRTEQGDSAMYLCASSGAGYHEQYFGPGTRLTVT.

A note on this clone: At the DNA level, this CDR3 is encoded by other sequences in the same sample as well. The genes are TRBV5-1 and TRBJ1-2; 7 nucleotides line up with TRBD1. With 4 bases clipped from V and 0 bases from J, the junction kept 6 bases outside the gene matches. There are 15 residues in the CDR3. Germline V gives CDR1 SGHRS, CDR2 YFSETQ. CDR3 loop: CASSAWTGANYGYTF. CDR3 nucleotide sequence: TGCGCCAGCAGCGCTTGGACAGGAGCTAACTATGGCTACACCTTC.

The chain has TRBV19 and TRBJ2-7, with 7 bases fitting TRBD2. The length of the CDR3 is 16 residues. Germline loops: CDR1 LNHDA, CDR2 SQIVND (reference sequence). Trimming cost V 3 bases and J 0 bases; bases outside gene matches: 8. This CDR3 reads CASSIRGGSGSYEQYF. The CDR3, as DNA: TGTGCCAGTAGTATCCGGGGCGGGAGTGGCTCCTACGAGCAGTACTTC.